The 32 T cell receptor beta chains presented below share a single source sample, sequenced in a study of cytomegalovirus exposure and HLA in healthy donors. 13 Jbeta primers and 60 Vbeta primers were used for the PCR. The table came from immunoSEQ multiplex PCR; TCRdb's copy has only in-frame clones and leaves some out. This table lists some 48,000 clones. The specimen was PBMCs. The source is a woman aged 40 to 50 in good health and CMV-seronegative.

The chain has TRBV5-8 and TRBJ2-2; D is uncertain. Germline V gives CDR1 SGHTS, CDR2 YDEGEE. The V end was cut by 1 base, the J end by 5 bases, with 3 bases between. The CDR3 is 12 residues long. CDR3 residues: CASSLLTGELFF. The CDR3 DNA reads TGTGCCAGCAGCTTGTTAACCGGGGAGCTGTTTTTT.

The chain carries TRBV18 and TRBJ2-5, with 7 bases fitting TRBD1. Germline values: CDR1 KGHSH, CDR2 LQKENI. The CDR3 consists of 17 residues. V shed 1 base and J 1 base; nucleotides not matched to a gene: 9. The CDR3 region is CASSPRTPTGLQETQYF. CDR3 coding DNA: TGTGCCAGCTCACCACGAACGCCGACAGGGCTCCAAGAGACCCAGTACTTC.

The rearrangement links TRBV27 to TRBJ1-2; 8 nucleotides line up with TRBD1. The V gene's germline CDR1 is MNHEY and CDR2 SMNVEV (reference sequence). The V segment lost 1 base and the J segment 2 bases; nucleotides outside the gene matches: 6. The CDR3 contains 16 residues. The CDR3 protein is CASSLLTRTGNYGYTF. CDR3 DNA sequence: TGTGCCAGCAGTTTATTAACCCGGACAGGGAACTATGGCTACACCTTC.

J is TRBJ1-3 and V is TRBV27, with TRBD1 identical over 8 bases. Germline V gene sequence: CDR1 MNHEY, CDR2 SMNVEV (reference sequence). The length of the CDR3 is 14 residues. Trimming cost V 5 bases and J 2 bases; bases outside gene matches: 2. CDR3 in DNA: TGTGCCAGCAGTAAACAGGGGGCTGGAAACACCATATATTTT. Amino acid sequence: CASSKQGAGNTIYF.

The CDR3 spells CASSLIGGVYGYTF. The CDR3 coding sequence is TGTGCCAGCAGTTTAATAGGGGGAGTCTATGGCTACACCTTC. This chain joins TRBV27 and TRBJ1-2, with D maybe TRBD1 (6 bases). V lost 2 bases and J lost 4, with 11 bases in between. Looked up from germline, CDR1 is MNHEY and CDR2 is SMNVEV (reference sequence). This CDR3 has 14 residues.

The CDR3 loop reads CASSLPPWTGGSRDEQFF. The CDR3 DNA is TGTGCCAGCAGCCTACCGCCCTGGACAGGGGGAAGCCGGGATGAGCAGTTCTTC. This sequence joins TRBV7-9 and TRBJ2-1, with 10 nucleotides matching TRBD1. The germline V gene encodes CDR1 SEHNR and CDR2 FQNEAQ (reference sequence). The CDR3 totals 18 residues. J lost 8 bases, V lost 5 bases, and 18 bases had no gene match.

This rearrangement joins TRBV7-2 to TRBJ1-1; tentative D call: TRBD1 (5 bases). CDR3 length: 15 residues. The ends were cut back, 1 base at V and 0 bases at J, with 9 bases in the middle. The germline V gene has CDR1 SGHTA and CDR2 FQGNSA. The CDR3 bases are TGTGCCAGCAGCTTAGTCAGGGTCCTGAACACTGAAGCTTTCTTT. This codes for CASSLVRVLNTEAFF. The entire variable domain, with the rest obtained from reference TRBV7-2 and TRBJ1-1, is as follows: GAGVSQSPSNKVTEKGKDVELRCDPISGHTALYWYRQSLGQGLEFLIYFQGNSAPDKSGLPSDRFSAERTGGSVSTLTIQRTQQEDSAVYLCASSLVRVLNTEAFFGQGTRLTVV.

The V and J genes are TRBV18 and TRBJ2-3; a weak D match, TRBD2 (6 bases). The CDR3 spans 13 residues. Trimming took 1 base from V and 6 from J, leaving 8 bases between them. From germline, CDR1 is KGHSH and CDR2 LQKENI. As DNA, the CDR3 is TGTGCCAGCTCACCACAGGGAGGTGATACGCAGTATTTT. It is translated as CASSPQGGDTQYF.

The chain carries TRBV11-3 and TRBJ1-4; 9 bases are shared with TRBD1. The CDR3 has 14 residues. The germline V gene encodes CDR1 SGHNT and CDR2 YENEEA. V lost 1 base, J lost 13 bases, and 7 bases stayed unmatched. As DNA, the CDR3 is TGTGCCAGCAGCTTAGGGGACAGGGCGACGTTACTGTTTTTT. Amino acid sequence: CASSLGDRATLLFF. The full variable domain, with the rest looked up from reference TRBV11-3 and TRBJ1-4, is EAGVVQSPRYKIIEKKQPVAFWCNPISGHNTLYWYLQNLGQGPELLIRYENEEAVDDSQLPKDRFSAERLKGVDSTLKIQPAELGDSAVYLCASSLGDRATLLFFGSGTQLSVL.

V is TRBV27 and J is TRBJ1-1; a weak D match, TRBD1 (5 bases). This CDR3 contains 14 residues. Trimming took 6 bases from V and 4 from J, leaving 15 bases between them. Germline lookup yields CDR1 MNHEY and CDR2 SMNVEV (reference sequence). CDR3 DNA sequence: TGTGCCAGCAGGTCGCAGGGCCAGGGCACTGAAGCTTTCTTT. Translation gives CASRSQGQGTEAFF.

The genes are TRBV28 and TRBJ1-5, with D perhaps TRBD1 (5 bases). The CDR3 extends over 14 amino acids. CDR1 and CDR2 from the germline V gene are MDHEN and SYDVKM. The V gene lost 4 bases and the J gene lost 4 bases, with 11 bases spanning the gap. The DNA for the CDR3 is TGTGCCAGCAGTTCGGGACTGGGGAATCAGCCCCAGCATTTT. Encoded protein: CASSSGLGNQPQHF.

The chain couples TRBV6-5 to TRBJ2-3; TRBD2 matches 7 bases. The trim removed 5 bases at V and 4 bases at J, leaving 6 bases unmatched. CDR1 is MNHEY, CDR2 SVGAGI, per germline. The CDR3 loop spans 14 amino acids. The CDR3, as DNA: TGTGCCAGCAGTAAAAGGACTAGTCCAGATACGCAGTATTTT. Its translation: CASSKRTSPDTQYF.

This chain uses TRBV2 with TRBJ2-1; 9 bases agree with TRBD2. The CDR3 has 14 amino acids. Germline CDR1 reads SNHLY; CDR2 reads FYNNEI. The ends lost 5 bases at V and 8 bases at J; junction bases unmatched: 7. CDR3 nucleotide sequence: TGTGCCAGCAGTCGCGGGAGGGCGATCGATGAGCAGTTCTTC. Translating gives CASSRGRAIDEQFF.

The chain combines TRBV6-5 with TRBJ2-7; 9 positions agree with TRBD1. The CDR3 has 14 residues. Looked up from germline, CDR1 is MNHEY and CDR2 is SVGAGI. Germline trimming cut 5 bases from V and 3 bases from J; bases unmatched to any gene: 5. The CDR3 bases are TGTGCCAGCAGTCCCGGGACAGGGTACTACGAGCAGTACTTC. Protein sequence: CASSPGTGYYEQYF.

The chain employs TRBV27 and TRBJ2-3; possibly TRBD2 for D (7 bases). Germline CDR1 and CDR2: MNHEY and SMNVEV (reference sequence). The CDR3 loop spans 15 amino acids. The V end lost 11 bases, the J end lost 6 bases, and 24 bases lay between the germline ends. CDR3 protein: CAGLGGGSLGDTQYF. In DNA, the CDR3 is TGTGCCGGACTTGGGGGGGGCTCCCTCGGGGATACGCAGTATTTT.

Comments on this clone: Other DNA variants within this sample encode the same CDR3. J is TRBJ2-3 and V is TRBV7-9; possible D gene TRBD1, 6 bases. V lost 5 bases to trimming and J lost 0 bases, with 12 bases between them. The CDR3 consists of 15 residues. CDR1 SEHNR and CDR2 FQNEAQ come from the germline V gene (reference sequence). For the CDR3, the DNA is TGTGCCAGCAGCCCCGGACAGTCTAGCACAGATACGCAGTATTTT. This translates into CASSPGQSSTDTQYF.

The gene calls are TRBV5-1 and TRBJ2-2; D gene unclear. V lost 0 bases to trimming and J lost 1 base, with 10 bases between them. Germline CDR1 SGHRS, CDR2 YFSETQ. This CDR3 has 16 residues. The CDR3, as DNA: TGCGCCAGCAGCTTGGAGGCCAGGCAGAACACCGGGGAGCTGTTTTTT. Its protein is CASSLEARQNTGELFF.

The J gene is TRBJ1-1, the V gene TRBV18; D gene unclear. V lost 3 bases and J lost 4, with 24 bases in between. CDR3 length equals 18 residues. Germline CDR1 reads KGHSH; CDR2 reads LQKENI. CDR3 in DNA: TGTGCCAGCTCACCCAACCTACCGGGCCTCCTCAGCGGCACTGAAGCTTTCTTT. As protein: CASSPNLPGLLSGTEAFF.

The CDR3 protein is CASWDIQETQYF. In DNA, the CDR3 is TGTGCCAGCTGGGACATCCAAGAGACCCAGTACTTC. The rearrangement uses TRBV18 and TRBJ2-5; maybe TRBD1 (6 bases). The CDR3 spans 12 residues. The ends were cut back, 7 bases at V and 1 base at J, with 7 bases in the middle. The V gene's germline CDR1 is KGHSH and CDR2 LQKENI.

The gene calls are TRBV30 and TRBJ2-1, with a tentative D call TRBD2 (5 bases). In germline, CDR1 is GTSNPN, CDR2 SVGIG (reference sequence). This CDR3 comprises 14 residues. Trimming cost V 8 bases and J 7 bases, with 21 bases left between them. CDR3 amino acids: CATSSIPYRNEQFF. CDR3 nucleotide sequence: TGTGCCACATCTAGCATCCCCTATCGAAATGAGCAGTTCTTC.

The chain is built from TRBV6-5 and TRBJ1-4, with TRBD1 as a possible D gene (5 bases). The germline V gene has CDR1 MNHEY and CDR2 SVGAGI. Deletions cut 7 bases from V and 7 bases from J, with 13 bases between. The CDR3 has 13 amino acids. CDR3 residues: CASMGDSGEKLFF. CDR3 coding DNA: TGTGCCAGCATGGGGGACTCGGGTGAAAAACTGTTTTTT.

The V call is TRBV7-2, the J call TRBJ1-2; TRBD1 agrees at 8 bases. Germline-derived CDR1 and CDR2 are SGHTA and FQGNSA. The CDR3 loop spans 15 amino acids. The J segment lost 3 bases and the V segment lost 1 base, leaving 4 bases of the junction unmatched. The CDR3 sequence is CASSLGYRGYYGYTF. The CDR3 DNA reads TGTGCCAGCAGCTTAGGTTACAGGGGGTACTATGGCTACACCTTC.

This sequence joins TRBV2 and TRBJ2-7; D unclear. The V gene lost 5 bases and the J gene lost 5 bases, with 13 bases spanning the gap. Germline V gives CDR1 SNHLY, CDR2 FYNNEI. This CDR3 spans 13 amino acids. The CDR3 spells CASSPMLRDEQYF. The CDR3 region has the DNA TGTGCCAGCAGTCCGATGCTACGGGACGAGCAGTACTTC.

Turning to this clone: A read error may produce the germline difference seen at one junction end. The chain recombines TRBV10-3 with TRBJ2-1, with 7 bases lining up with TRBD2. The CDR3 totals 15 residues. Germline values: CDR1 ENHRY, CDR2 SYGVKD. CDR3: CAISEGGSSDNEQFF. DNA of the CDR3: TGTGCCATCAGTGAAGGCGGGAGCTCCGACAATGAGCAGTTCTTC.

The genes are TRBV7-9 and TRBJ2-7; 9 bases align to TRBD2. The V gene's germline CDR1 is SEHNR and CDR2 FQNEAQ (reference sequence). The V segment lost 3 bases and the J segment 0 bases; nucleotides outside the gene matches: 3. This CDR3 is 15 amino acids long. Here the CDR3 DNA reads TGTGCCAGCAGCTTGGCTAGCGGGAACTCCTACGAGCAGTACTTC. This codes for CASSLASGNSYEQYF.

The chain combines TRBV19 with TRBJ1-4; a weak D match, TRBD1 (5 bases). The CDR3 is 13 amino acids. Germline CDR1 is LNHDA and CDR2 is SQIVND (reference sequence). V was cut by 7 bases and J by 7 bases, with 13 bases left in between. CDR3 amino acids: CASMGGSVEKLFF. The CDR3 region has the DNA TGTGCCAGTATGGGGGGTAGTGTTGAAAAACTGTTTTTT.

The chain has TRBV5-1 and TRBJ1-4, with a possible D match to TRBD1 (5 bases). The CDR3 is 14 residues long. Germline CDR1 is SGHRS and CDR2 is YFSETQ. The V end lost 0 bases, the J end lost 7 bases, and 10 bases lay between the germline ends. The DNA of the CDR3 is TGCGCCAGCAGCTTGGAAGGGGCCGGTGAAAAACTGTTTTTT. It translates to CASSLEGAGEKLFF.

The gene calls are TRBV18 and TRBJ2-7, with D possibly being TRBD1 (5 bases). Germline-derived CDR1 and CDR2 are KGHSH and LQKENI. V shed 3 bases and J shed 1 base, with 13 bases lying between them. The CDR3 has 15 amino acids. This CDR3 is CASSPQGTLSYEQYF. In nucleotides, the CDR3 is TGTGCCAGCTCACCCCAGGGTACTCTATCCTACGAGCAGTACTTC.

V and J are TRBV6-6 and TRBJ2-1, with a tentative D call TRBD2 (5 bases). Germline CDR1 and CDR2: MNHNY and SVGAGI (reference sequence). Trimming pared 7 bases from V and 5 bases from J, leaving 18 bases between. The CDR3 consists of 15 residues. The CDR3 sequence is CASTHDGSGNNEQFF. CDR3 DNA: TGTGCCAGCACCCATGATGGGAGTGGCAACAATGAGCAGTTCTTC.

V and J are TRBV9 and TRBJ1-3; 8 nucleotides line up with TRBD1. Germline V lookup: CDR1 SGDLS, CDR2 YYNGEE. The CDR3 runs 15 residues. The J segment lost 9 bases and the V segment lost 0 bases, leaving 8 bases of the junction unmatched. CDR3 DNA sequence: TGTGCCAGCAGCGTAGAGTGGACAGGGTCTACCACCATATATTTT. This encodes CASSVEWTGSTTIYF.

This chain links TRBV29-1 with TRBJ1-4; possible D gene TRBD1, 5 bases. CDR1 is SQVTM and CDR2 is ANQGSEA in the germline V gene. V shed 4 bases and J shed 6 bases, with 18 bases lying between them. This CDR3 region has 15 residues. The CDR3 nucleotides read TGCAGCGTTGTCGTTCCGCCAGGGCAAGATGAAAAACTGTTTTTT. Amino acids: CSVVVPPGQDEKLFF. Full variable domain (rest looked up from reference TRBV29-1 and TRBJ1-4): SAVISQKPSRDICQRGTSLTIQCQVDSQVTMMFWYRQQPGQSLTLIATANQGSEATYESGFVIDKFPISRPNLTFSTLTVSNMSPEDSSIYLCSVVVPPGQDEKLFFGSGTQLSVL.

The chain has TRBV7-9 and TRBJ2-7; no clear D gene. CDR1 SEHNR and CDR2 FQNEAQ come from the germline V gene (reference sequence). Between the trimmed V and J ends, which lost 5 bases and 3 bases, there was a span of 14 bases. CDR3 length: 14 amino acids. CDR3 in amino acids: CASSPLSRYYEQYF. CDR3 DNA sequence: TGTGCCAGCAGCCCCCTTAGCCGATACTACGAGCAGTACTTC.